Listed below are T cell receptor beta chains from one sample, sequenced in a study of Graves' ophthalmopathy and Graves' hyperthyroidism. TCRdb reprocessed the multiplex PCR reads with MiXCR, giving one entry per CDR3 protein. The sample contains hundreds of thousands of distinct CDR3 sequences, 20% to 25% of which appear only once. Material for sequencing was peripheral blood. These receptors originate from a woman younger than 30 with stable Graves' hyperthyroidism. Some clones in this sample may be carry-over from other donors' samples. The CDR3 runs from the conserved cysteine through the conserved F or W.

j_call v_call cdr3_length cdr3_aa
TRBJ2-7 TRBV7-2 16 CASSLAPSGFSYEQYF
TRBJ1-1 TRBV6-1 13 CASSDMIYTEAFF
TRBJ2-7 TRBV6-2/TRBV6-3 17 CASSYGEPGTGDYEQYF
TRBJ1-2 TRBV18 16 CASSPQGQIANYGYTF
TRBJ1-1 TRBV3-1 15 CASSHTDRGLTEAFF
TRBJ1-5 TRBV28 13 CASSVYRAQPQHF
TRBJ1-2 TRBV12-3/TRBV12-4 17 CASSPLGVGNDYYGYTF
TRBJ1-5 TRBV5-8 12 CASSWASQPQHF
TRBJ1-2 TRBV10-3 16 CANSGGLGAALYGYTF
TRBJ1-2 TRBV29-1 13 CSVEERWGYGYTF
TRBJ1-1 TRBV12-3/TRBV12-4 16 CASSLGDRPHGTEAFF
TRBJ2-7 TRBV29-1 12 CSVTLLGNEQYF
TRBJ2-5 TRBV20-1 12 CSIPGDPETQYF
TRBJ2-2 TRBV12-3/TRBV12-4 12 CASRRQGRELFF
TRBJ1-1 TRBV6-2/TRBV6-3 14 CASSYGTSRTEAFF
TRBJ1-2 TRBV11-1 16 CASSFGFAEANYGYTF
TRBJ2-7 TRBV4-2 14 CASSQLAGVNEQYF
TRBJ1-2 TRBV6-1 14 CASSPRGGGYGYTF
TRBJ2-5 TRBV24-1 15 CATSEAGRNQETQYF
TRBJ2-2 TRBV19 14 CASTPRGGTGELFF
TRBJ1-3 TRBV6-5 12 CASSSGGNTIYF
TRBJ1-5 TRBV28 15 CASSLFGRLNQPQHF
TRBJ1-1 TRBV5-1 14 CASSWGTGGTEAFF
TRBJ2-7 TRBV10-2 14 CASSAGTGPYEQYF
TRBJ1-1 TRBV30 14 CAWSGRGKSTEAFF
TRBJ1-2 TRBV12-3/TRBV12-4 15 CASSFPTGTNYGYTF
TRBJ2-5 TRBV11-2 13 CASSLSGARAQYF
TRBJ1-3 TRBV9 19 CASSPAAGSYLDSGNTIYF
TRBJ1-3 TRBV3-1 16 CASSQPDRRTGNTIYF
TRBJ1-1 TRBV15 15 CATSIYRDRDTEAFF
TRBJ2-7 TRBV7-2 13 CASSSPPPYEQYF
TRBJ2-2 TRBV11-2 15 CASSLEGTDTGELFF
TRBJ1-2 TRBV12-3/TRBV12-4 13 CASSDSFMGGYTF
TRBJ1-5 TRBV6-1 13 CASRETAQRPQHF
TRBJ2-5 TRBV11-1 20 CASSLAGNWEGQVAGETQYF
TRBJ1-2 TRBV15 13 CATSPSLNYGYTF
TRBJ1-1 TRBV20-1 18 CSAPDPLHRGELNTEAFF
TRBJ2-7 TRBV5-1 15 CASSLVLGDSYEQYF
TRBJ1-1 TRBV27 16 CASSSRDRALNTEAFF
TRBJ2-2 TRBV19 16 CASSIGSGRVTGELFF
TRBJ1-6 TRBV6-2/TRBV6-3 15 CASSYWGRLNSPLHF
TRBJ1-6 TRBV30 17 CAWSVPATGAPYSPLHF
TRBJ2-2 TRBV7-3 17 CASSSQGASGGSGELFF
TRBJ2-5 TRBV15 15 CATSRDGARQETQYF
TRBJ1-2 TRBV10-3 15 CATRRDRGFLVGYTF
TRBJ1-1 TRBV18 14 CASSTSPSDTEAFF
TRBJ1-6 TRBV2 13 CASSVEGNSPLHF
TRBJ2-5 TRBV12-5 15 CASGLGGGGQETQYF
TRBJ2-7 TRBV11-2 17 CASSLDGGTGIPYEQYF
TRBJ1-5 TRBV20-1 13 CSATDSPNQPQHF
TRBJ1-2 TRBV5-1 16 CASSLAQGRANYGYTF
TRBJ2-7 TRBV28 14 CASSPLGGAYEQYF
TRBJ2-4 TRBV12-3/TRBV12-4 14 CASSLELAYHIQYF
TRBJ2-7 TRBV5-5 15 CASSPFSGESYEQYF
TRBJ2-7 TRBV19 14 CASSRSSRDYEQYF